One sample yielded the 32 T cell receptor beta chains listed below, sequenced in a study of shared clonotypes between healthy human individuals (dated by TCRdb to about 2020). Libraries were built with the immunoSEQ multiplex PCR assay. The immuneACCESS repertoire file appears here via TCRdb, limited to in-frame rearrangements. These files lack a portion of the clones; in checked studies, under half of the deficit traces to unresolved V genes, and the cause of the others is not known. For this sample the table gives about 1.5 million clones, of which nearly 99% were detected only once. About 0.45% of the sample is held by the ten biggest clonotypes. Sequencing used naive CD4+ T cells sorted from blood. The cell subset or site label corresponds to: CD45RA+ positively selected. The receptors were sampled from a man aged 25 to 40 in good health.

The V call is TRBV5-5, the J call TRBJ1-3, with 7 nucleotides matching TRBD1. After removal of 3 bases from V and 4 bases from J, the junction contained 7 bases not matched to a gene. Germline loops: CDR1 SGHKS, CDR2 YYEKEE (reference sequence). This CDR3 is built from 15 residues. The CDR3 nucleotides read TGTGCCAGCAGCTCCTACAGGGGTGCGGGAAACACCATATATTTT. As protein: CASSSYRGAGNTIYF.

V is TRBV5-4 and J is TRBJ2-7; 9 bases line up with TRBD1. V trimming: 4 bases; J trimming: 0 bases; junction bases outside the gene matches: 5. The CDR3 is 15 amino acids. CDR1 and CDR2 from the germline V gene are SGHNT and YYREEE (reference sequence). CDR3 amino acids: CASSPDRGSSYEQYF. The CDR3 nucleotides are TGTGCCAGCAGCCCCGACAGGGGGAGCTCCTACGAGCAGTACTTC.

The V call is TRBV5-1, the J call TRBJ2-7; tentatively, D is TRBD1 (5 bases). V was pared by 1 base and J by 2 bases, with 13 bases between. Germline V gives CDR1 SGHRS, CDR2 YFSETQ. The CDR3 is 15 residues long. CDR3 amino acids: CASSLNGHTAYEQYF. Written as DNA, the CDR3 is TGCGCCAGCAGCTTGAATGGACATACAGCCTACGAGCAGTACTTC.

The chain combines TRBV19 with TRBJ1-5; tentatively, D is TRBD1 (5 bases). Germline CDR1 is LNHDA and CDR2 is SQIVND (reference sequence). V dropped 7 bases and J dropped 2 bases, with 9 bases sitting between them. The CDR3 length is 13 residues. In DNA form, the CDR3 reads TGTGCCAGTAAAGGGGAAGGCAATCAGCCCCAGCATTTT. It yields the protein CASKGEGNQPQHF. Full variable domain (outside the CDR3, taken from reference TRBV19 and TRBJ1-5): DGGITQSPKYLFRKEGQNVTLSCEQNLNHDAMYWYRQDPGQGLRLIYYSQIVNDFQKGDIAEGYSVSREKKESFPLTVTSAQKNPTAFYLCASKGEGNQPQHFGDGTRLSIL.

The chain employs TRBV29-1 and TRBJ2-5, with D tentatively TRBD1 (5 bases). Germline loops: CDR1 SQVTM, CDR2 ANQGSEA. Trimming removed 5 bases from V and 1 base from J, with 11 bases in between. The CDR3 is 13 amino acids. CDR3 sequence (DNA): TGCAGCGTTACAGGATTATTCCAAGAGACCCAGTACTTC. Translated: CSVTGLFQETQYF. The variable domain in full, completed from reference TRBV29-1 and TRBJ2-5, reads SAVISQKPSRDICQRGTSLTIQCQVDSQVTMMFWYRQQPGQSLTLIATANQGSEATYESGFVIDKFPISRPNLTFSTLTVSNMSPEDSSIYLCSVTGLFQETQYFGPGTRLLVL.

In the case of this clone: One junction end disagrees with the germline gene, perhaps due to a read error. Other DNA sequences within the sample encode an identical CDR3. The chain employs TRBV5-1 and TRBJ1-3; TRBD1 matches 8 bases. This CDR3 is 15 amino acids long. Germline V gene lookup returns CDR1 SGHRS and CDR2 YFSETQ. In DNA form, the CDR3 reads TGCGCCAGCAGCTCCGGACAGGGCTCTGGGAACACCATATATTTT. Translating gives CASSSGQGSGNTIYF.

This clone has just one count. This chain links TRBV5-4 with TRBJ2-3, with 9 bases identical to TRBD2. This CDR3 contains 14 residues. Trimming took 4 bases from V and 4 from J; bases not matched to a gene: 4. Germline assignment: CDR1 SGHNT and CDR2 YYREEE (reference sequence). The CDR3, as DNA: TGTGCCAGCAGCCTGAGCGGGAGGCCAGATACGCAGTATTTT. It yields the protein CASSLSGRPDTQYF.

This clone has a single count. CDR3 DNA sequence: TGTGCCAGCAGCCTTAACAGGGGGCGGACTAATGAAAAACTGTTTTTT. Translation: CASSLNRGRTNEKLFF. The chain employs TRBV14 and TRBJ1-4; 9 nucleotides agree with TRBD1. The V segment lost 4 bases and the J segment 2 bases; nucleotides outside the gene matches: 5. Per germline, CDR1 SGHDN and CDR2 FVKESK. This CDR3 is 16 amino acids long.

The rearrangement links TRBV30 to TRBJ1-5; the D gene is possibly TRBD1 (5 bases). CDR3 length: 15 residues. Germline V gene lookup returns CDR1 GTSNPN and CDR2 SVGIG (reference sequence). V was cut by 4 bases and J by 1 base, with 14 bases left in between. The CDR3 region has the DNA TGTGCCTGGAAAAGGGGCGAGGCAAGCAATCAGCCCCAGCATTTT. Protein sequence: CAWKRGEASNQPQHF.

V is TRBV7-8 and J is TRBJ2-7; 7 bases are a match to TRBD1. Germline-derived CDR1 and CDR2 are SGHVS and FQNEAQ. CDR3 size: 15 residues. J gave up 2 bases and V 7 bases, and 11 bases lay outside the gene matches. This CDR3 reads CASNMRTGATYEQYF. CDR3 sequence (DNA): TGTGCCAGCAATATGAGAACAGGGGCGACCTACGAGCAGTACTTC.

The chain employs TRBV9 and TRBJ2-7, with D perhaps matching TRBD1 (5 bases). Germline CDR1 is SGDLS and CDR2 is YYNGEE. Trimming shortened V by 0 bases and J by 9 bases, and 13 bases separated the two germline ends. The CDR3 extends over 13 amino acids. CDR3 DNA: TGTGCCAGCAGCGTAGGTCAGGGATCGGTGCAGTACTTC. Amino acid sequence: CASSVGQGSVQYF.

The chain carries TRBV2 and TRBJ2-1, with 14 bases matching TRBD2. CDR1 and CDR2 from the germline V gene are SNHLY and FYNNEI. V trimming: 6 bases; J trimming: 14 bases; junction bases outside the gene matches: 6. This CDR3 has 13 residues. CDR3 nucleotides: TGTGCCAGCAGGACTAGCGGGAGGGGGAAGAAGTTCTTC. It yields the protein CASRTSGRGKKFF.

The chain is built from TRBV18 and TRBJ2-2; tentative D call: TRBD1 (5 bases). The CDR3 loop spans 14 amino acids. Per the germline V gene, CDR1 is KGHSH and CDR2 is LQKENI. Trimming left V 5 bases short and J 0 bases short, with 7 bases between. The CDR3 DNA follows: TGTGCCAGCTCAGCGACAGCGAACACCGGGGAGCTGTTTTTT. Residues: CASSATANTGELFF.

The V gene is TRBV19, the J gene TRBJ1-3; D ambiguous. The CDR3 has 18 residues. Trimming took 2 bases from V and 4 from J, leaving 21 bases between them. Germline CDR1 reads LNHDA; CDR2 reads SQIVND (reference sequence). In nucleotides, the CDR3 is TGTGCCAGTAGTATACGGGGAATTGGCAGGTCCTCGGGAAACACCATATATTTT. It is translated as CASSIRGIGRSSGNTIYF.

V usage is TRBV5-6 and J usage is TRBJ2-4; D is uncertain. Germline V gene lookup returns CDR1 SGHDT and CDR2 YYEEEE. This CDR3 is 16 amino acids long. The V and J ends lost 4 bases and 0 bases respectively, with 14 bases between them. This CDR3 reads CASSDTLGIAKNIQYF. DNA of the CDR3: TGTGCCAGCAGCGATACTCTAGGAATAGCCAAAAACATTCAGTACTTC.

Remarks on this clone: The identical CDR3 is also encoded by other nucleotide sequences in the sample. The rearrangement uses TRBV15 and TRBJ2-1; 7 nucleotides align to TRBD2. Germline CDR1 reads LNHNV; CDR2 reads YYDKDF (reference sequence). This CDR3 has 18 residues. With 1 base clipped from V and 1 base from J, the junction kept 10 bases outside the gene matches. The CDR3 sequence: CATSRASGSGRSYNEQFF. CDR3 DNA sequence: TGTGCCACCAGCAGAGCTTCGGGTAGCGGGCGTTCCTACAATGAGCAGTTCTTC.

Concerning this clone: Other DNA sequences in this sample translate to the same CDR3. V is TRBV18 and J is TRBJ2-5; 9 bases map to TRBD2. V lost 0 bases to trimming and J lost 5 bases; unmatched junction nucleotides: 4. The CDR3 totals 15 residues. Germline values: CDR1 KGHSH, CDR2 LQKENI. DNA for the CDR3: TGTGCCAGCTCACCACCGGGACTAGCCGGGGAGACCCAGTACTTC. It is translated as CASSPPGLAGETQYF. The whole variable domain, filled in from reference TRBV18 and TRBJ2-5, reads NAGVMQNPRHLVRRRGQEARLRCSPMKGHSHVYWYRQLPEEGLKFMVYLQKENIIDESGMPKERFSAEFPKEGPSILRIQQVVRGDSAAYFCASSPPGLAGETQYFGPGTRLLVL.

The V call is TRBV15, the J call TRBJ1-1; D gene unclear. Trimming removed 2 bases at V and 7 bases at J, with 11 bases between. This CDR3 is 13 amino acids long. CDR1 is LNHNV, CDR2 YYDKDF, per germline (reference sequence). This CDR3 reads CATSRNPGGEAFF. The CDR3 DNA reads TGTGCCACCAGCAGAAACCCAGGCGGTGAAGCTTTCTTT.

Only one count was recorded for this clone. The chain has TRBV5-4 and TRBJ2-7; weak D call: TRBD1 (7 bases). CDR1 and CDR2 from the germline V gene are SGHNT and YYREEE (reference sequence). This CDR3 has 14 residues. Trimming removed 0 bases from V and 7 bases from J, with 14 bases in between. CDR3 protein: CASSLAMTGREQYF. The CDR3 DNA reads TGTGCCAGCAGCTTGGCAATGACAGGGAGGGAGCAGTACTTC.

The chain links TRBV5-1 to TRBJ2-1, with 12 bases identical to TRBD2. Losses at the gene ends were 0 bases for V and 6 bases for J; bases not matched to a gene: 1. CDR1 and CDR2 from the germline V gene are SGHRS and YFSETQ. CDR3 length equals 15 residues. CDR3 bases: TGCGCCAGCAGCTTGGGGACTAGCGGGATCAATGAGCAGTTCTTC. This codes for CASSLGTSGINEQFF.

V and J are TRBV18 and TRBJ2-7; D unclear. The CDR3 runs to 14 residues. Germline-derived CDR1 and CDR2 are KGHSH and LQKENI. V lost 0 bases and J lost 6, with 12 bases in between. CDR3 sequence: CASSPPSKQAEQYF. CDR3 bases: TGTGCCAGCTCACCACCGTCGAAGCAGGCCGAGCAGTACTTC.

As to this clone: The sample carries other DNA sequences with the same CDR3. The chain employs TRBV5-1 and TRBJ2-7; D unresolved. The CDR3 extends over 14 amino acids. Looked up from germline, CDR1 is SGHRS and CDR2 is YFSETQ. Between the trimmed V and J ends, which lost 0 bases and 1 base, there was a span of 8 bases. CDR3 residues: CASSLGRLSYEQYF. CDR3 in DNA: TGCGCCAGCAGCTTGGGACGGTTATCCTACGAGCAGTACTTC.

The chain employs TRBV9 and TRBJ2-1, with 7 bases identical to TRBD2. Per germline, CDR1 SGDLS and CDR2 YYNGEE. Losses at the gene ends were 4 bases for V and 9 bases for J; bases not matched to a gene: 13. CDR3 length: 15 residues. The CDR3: CASSTSGTTGVEQFF. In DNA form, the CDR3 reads TGTGCCAGCAGCACCTCCGGGACTACGGGAGTTGAGCAGTTCTTC.

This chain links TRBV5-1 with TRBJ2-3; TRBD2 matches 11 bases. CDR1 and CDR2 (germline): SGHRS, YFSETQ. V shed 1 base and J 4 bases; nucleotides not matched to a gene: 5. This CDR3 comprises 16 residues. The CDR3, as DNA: TGCGCCAGCAGCTTGACTAGCGGGAGCGTCGCAGATACGCAGTATTTT. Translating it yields CASSLTSGSVADTQYF. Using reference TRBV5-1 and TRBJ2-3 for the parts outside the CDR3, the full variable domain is KAGVTQTPRYLIKTRGQQVTLSCSPISGHRSVSWYQQTPGQGLQFLFEYFSETQRNKGNFPGRFSGRQFSNSRSEMNVSTLELGDSALYLCASSLTSGSVADTQYFGPGTRLTVL.

The CDR3 nucleotides are TGCGCCAGCAGCCAAGATCTAGCGGACTCCTACGAGCAGTACTTC. Translated, it gives CASSQDLADSYEQYF. The gene calls are TRBV4-3 and TRBJ2-7; 7 nucleotides align to TRBD2. The CDR3 spans 15 residues. The germline CDR1 and CDR2 sequences are LGHNA and YSLEER. Trimming at V came to 0 bases and at J to 0 bases, leaving 2 bases not matched to a gene.

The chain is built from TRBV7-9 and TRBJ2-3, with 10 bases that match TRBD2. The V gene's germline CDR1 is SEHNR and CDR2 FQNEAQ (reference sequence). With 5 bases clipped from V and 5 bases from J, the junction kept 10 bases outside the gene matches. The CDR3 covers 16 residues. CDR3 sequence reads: CASSPSPLAGVDTQYF. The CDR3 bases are TGTGCCAGCAGCCCTAGCCCGCTAGCGGGAGTAGATACGCAGTATTTT.

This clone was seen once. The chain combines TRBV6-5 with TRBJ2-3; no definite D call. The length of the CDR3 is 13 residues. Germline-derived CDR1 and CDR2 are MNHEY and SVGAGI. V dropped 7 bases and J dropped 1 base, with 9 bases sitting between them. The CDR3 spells CASKGAGTDTQYF. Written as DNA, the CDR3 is TGTGCCAGCAAGGGTGCCGGCACAGATACGCAGTATTTT.

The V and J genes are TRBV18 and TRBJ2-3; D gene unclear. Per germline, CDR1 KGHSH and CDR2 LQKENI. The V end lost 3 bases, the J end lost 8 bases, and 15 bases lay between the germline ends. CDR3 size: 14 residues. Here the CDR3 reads CASSPLQTLGTQYF. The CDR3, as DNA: TGTGCCAGCTCACCCCTTCAGACATTGGGTACGCAGTATTTT.

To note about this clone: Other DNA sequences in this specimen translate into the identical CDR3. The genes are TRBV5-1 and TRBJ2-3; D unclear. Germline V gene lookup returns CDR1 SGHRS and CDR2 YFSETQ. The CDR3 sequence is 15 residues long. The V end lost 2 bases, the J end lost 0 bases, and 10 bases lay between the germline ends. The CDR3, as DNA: TGCGCCAGCAGCTTAGACACCTCTAGCACAGATACGCAGTATTTT. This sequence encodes CASSLDTSSTDTQYF.

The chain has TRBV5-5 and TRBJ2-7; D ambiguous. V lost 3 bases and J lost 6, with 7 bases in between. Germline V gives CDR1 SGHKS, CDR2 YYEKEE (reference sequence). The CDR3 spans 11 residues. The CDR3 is CASSSFGEQYF. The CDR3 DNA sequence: TGTGCCAGCAGCTCGTTCGGCGAGCAGTACTTC.

The CDR3 protein is CATSGGLLRERDEQYF. CDR3 nucleotides: TGTGCCACCAGCGGGGGTCTTTTACGGGAAAGGGACGAGCAGTACTTC. The chain links TRBV15 to TRBJ2-7; perhaps D is TRBD1 or TRBD2 (5 bases each). The germline V gene encodes CDR1 LNHNV and CDR2 YYDKDF (reference sequence). V lost 5 bases and J 5 bases, leaving 22 bases between the germline ends. The CDR3 has 16 residues.

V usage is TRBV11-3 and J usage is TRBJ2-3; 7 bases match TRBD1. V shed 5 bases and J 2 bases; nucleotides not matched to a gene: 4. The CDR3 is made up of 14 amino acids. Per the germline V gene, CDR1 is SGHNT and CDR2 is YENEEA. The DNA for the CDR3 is TGTGCCAGCAGCCCGGGACAGCACACAGATACGCAGTATTTT. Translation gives CASSPGQHTDTQYF.